Sequencing of this TCR beta chain was carried out in a study of blood T cell repertoires in COVID-19. Repertoires were generated with immunoSEQ multiplex PCR, while TCRdb's copy carries only in-frame clones and drops some. Among 100,000 or so clones listed, about 89% were seen once. The CDR3 has 13 residues. The V and J ends lost 1 base and 5 bases respectively, with 8 bases between them. Germline V gives CDR1 SGHTA, CDR2 FQGTGA. The table lists this clone with a count of one. J is TRBJ2-5 and V is TRBV7-3; D gene uncertain. The TCR comes from a human donor with acute or convalescent COVID-19. The donor label of this sample is uncertain. Specimen: peripheral blood. CDR3 region: CASSLSFRETQYF. The CDR3 bases are TGTGCCAGCAGCTTAAGTTTCCGGGAGACCCAGTACTTC.